What follows are 8 T cell receptor beta chains derived from one specimen sequenced in a study of T cells after yellow fever vaccination. MiXCR, applied by TCRdb to the 5' RACE reads, yields one record per CDR3 protein. The repertoire holds roughly 400,000 distinct CDR3 sequences, with roughly a sixth as singletons. The sample in question was PBMCs, obtained before the yellow fever booster vaccination. These TCRs come from a man between 18 and 29 years old who received the YFV17D yellow fever vaccine.

This clonotype occurred a few times. The chain has TRBV7-2 and TRBJ1-3, with D uncertain. Germline V gene lookup returns CDR1 SGHTA and CDR2 FQGNSA. Trimming pared 4 bases from V and 0 bases from J, leaving 13 bases between. The CDR3 consists of 16 residues. CDR3 coding DNA: TGTGCCAGCAGCTCCCGTAACCCCAGCTCTGGAAACACCATATATTTT. Amino acid sequence: CASSSRNPSSGNTIYF.

The V and J genes are TRBV15 and TRBJ1-2, with 7 bases matching TRBD1. The CDR3 is 13 amino acids. V trimming: 6 bases; J trimming: 2 bases; junction bases outside the gene matches: 3. Germline CDR1 reads LNHNV; CDR2 reads YYDKDF (reference sequence). Here the CDR3 reads CATSKDRNYGYTF. The DNA for the CDR3 is TGTGCCACCAGTAAGGACAGGAACTATGGCTACACCTTC.

The rearrangement uses TRBV5-1 and TRBJ2-1; D not resolved. Trimming stripped 5 bases from V and 0 bases from J, with 15 bases between. Germline-derived CDR1 and CDR2 are SGHRS and YFSETQ. The CDR3 extends over 16 amino acids. This CDR3 reads CASSLGTLFSYNEQFF. In DNA form, the CDR3 reads TGCGCCAGCAGTCTTGGCACTCTCTTCTCCTACAATGAGCAGTTCTTC.

In its sample, this clonotype was seen many times. The chain joins TRBV7-2 to TRBJ2-1; D might be TRBD2 (7 bases). From germline, CDR1 is SGHTA and CDR2 FQGNSA. V lost 3 bases and J lost 7, with 13 bases in between. The CDR3 length is 14 residues. The CDR3 sequence is CASSFAGAGNEQFF. CDR3 bases: TGTGCCAGCAGCTTCGCGGGGGCGGGGAATGAGCAGTTCTTC.

The genes are TRBV6-1 and TRBJ2-7; 8 bases are a match to TRBD1. The CDR3 consists of 13 residues. Germline CDR1 is MNHNS and CDR2 is SASEGT. Trimming took 3 bases from V and 6 from J; bases not matched to a gene: 4. Written as DNA, the CDR3 is TGTGCCAGCAGTGAGACAGGGGCCGGCGAGCAGTACTTC. This gives the protein CASSETGAGEQYF.

The genes are TRBV29-1 and TRBJ2-3; TRBD1 matches at 8 bases. Germline lookup yields CDR1 SQVTM and CDR2 ANQGSEA. Trimming cost V 4 bases and J 3 bases; bases outside gene matches: 3. The CDR3 is made up of 13 amino acids. CDR3 in DNA: TGCAGCGTTGGGACAGGGTTGACAGATACGCAGTATTTT. Amino acids: CSVGTGLTDTQYF.

This clonotype was counted between two and nine times. The chain links TRBV9 to TRBJ2-5; weak D call: TRBD2 (5 bases). The CDR3 spans 15 residues. Germline V CDR1 and CDR2: SGDLS, YYNGEE. V was clipped by 2 bases and J by 2 bases, with 13 bases between them. Here the CDR3 reads CASSVSPQRQETQYF. CDR3 DNA: TGTGCCAGCAGCGTTAGCCCCCAGCGGCAAGAGACCCAGTACTTC.

The rearrangement uses TRBV20-1 and TRBJ1-2; D is perhaps TRBD1 (5 bases). Germline CDR1 is DFQATT and CDR2 is SNEGSKA (reference sequence). The CDR3 consists of 16 residues. The germline V and J ends were trimmed by 1 base and 4 bases, with 19 bases remaining between them. As DNA, the CDR3 is TGCAGTGCTAGAGCACCCGGGCTTTGGGGGGGCTATGGCTACACCTTC. It is translated as CSARAPGLWGGYGYTF.